This is a list of T cell receptor beta chains from one sample in a study of cytomegalovirus exposure and HLA in healthy donors. The repertoire was sequenced with immunoSEQ multiplex PCR; TCRdb's copy has only in-frame clones and lacks some. The data show more than 150,000 clones, around 82% seen once. Material: PBMCs. Receptors originate from a woman between 25 and 40 years old in good health and CMV-seropositive. CDR3s include the opening cysteine and the closing phenylalanine or tryptophan. D genes are given only for firm matches. The size field is filled for only some rows; it gives once, few, many or a size class.

abundance: .; d_gene: TRBD1; j_gene: TRBJ2-7; v_gene: TRBV9; CDR3aa: CASSVAPGQGAGEQYF; CDR3nt: TGTGCCAGCAGCGTAGCCCCGGGACAGGGGGCGGGGGAGCAGTACTTC
abundance: .; d_gene: TRBD1; j_gene: TRBJ1-6; v_gene: TRBV19; CDR3aa: CASSTRQGVDSPLHF; CDR3nt: TGTGCCAGTAGTACTCGACAGGGAGTGGATTCACCCCTCCACTTT
abundance: once; d_gene: .; j_gene: TRBJ1-5; v_gene: TRBV7-2; CDR3aa: CASSQQAKSNQPQHF; CDR3nt: TGTGCCAGCAGCCAACAGGCGAAAAGCAATCAGCCCCAGCATTTT
abundance: few; d_gene: TRBD1; j_gene: TRBJ2-7; v_gene: TRBV10-2; CDR3aa: CASSDPGTGDEQYF; CDR3nt: TGCGCCAGCAGTGACCCCGGGACAGGGGACGAGCAGTACTTC
abundance: .; d_gene: TRBD1; j_gene: TRBJ2-1; v_gene: TRBV2; CDR3aa: CASSGSQGAVGFF; CDR3nt: TGTGCCAGCAGTGGTTCACAGGGGGCGGTGGGGTTCTTC
abundance: .; d_gene: .; j_gene: TRBJ2-7; v_gene: TRBV10-1; CDR3aa: CASSEDSTYEQYF; CDR3nt: TGCGCCAGCAGTGAAGACAGTACCTACGAGCAGTACTTC
abundance: .; d_gene: TRBD1; j_gene: TRBJ2-7; v_gene: TRBV4-2; CDR3aa: CASSPGQGEGSYEQYF; CDR3nt: TGTGCCAGCAGCCCCGGACAGGGAGAGGGATCCTACGAGCAGTACTTC
abundance: .; d_gene: .; j_gene: TRBJ1-3; v_gene: TRBV9; CDR3aa: CASSVGRENTIYF; CDR3nt: TGTGCCAGCAGCGTAGGTAGGGAGAACACCATATATTTT
abundance: .; d_gene: TRBD2; j_gene: TRBJ2-1; v_gene: TRBV7-9; CDR3aa: CASRPGSGGPNEQFF; CDR3nt: TGTGCCAGCAGACCTGGGAGCGGGGGGCCCAATGAGCAGTTCTTC
abundance: .; d_gene: TRBD1; j_gene: TRBJ2-1; v_gene: TRBV6-5; CDR3aa: CASSPGTGINEQFF; CDR3nt: TGTGCCAGCAGTCCCGGGACAGGCATCAATGAGCAGTTCTTC
abundance: .; d_gene: .; j_gene: TRBJ1-2; v_gene: TRBV6-5; CDR3aa: CASSPGSYGYTF; CDR3nt: TGTGCCAGCAGTCCCGGGTCTTATGGCTACACCTTC
abundance: .; d_gene: .; j_gene: TRBJ2-7; v_gene: TRBV18; CDR3aa: CASSSTWGVNEQYF; CDR3nt: TGTGCCAGCTCCTCTACCTGGGGAGTTAACGAGCAGTACTTC
abundance: few; d_gene: .; j_gene: TRBJ2-2; v_gene: TRBV7-8; CDR3aa: CASSLVRHSTGELFF; CDR3nt: TGTGCCAGCAGCTTAGTCCGACACTCCACCGGGGAGCTGTTTTTT
abundance: .; d_gene: TRBD1; j_gene: TRBJ1-4; v_gene: TRBV9; CDR3aa: CASSVNLDRDATNEKLFF; CDR3nt: TGTGCCAGCAGCGTTAATTTAGACAGGGACGCAACTAATGAAAAACTGTTTTTT
abundance: few; d_gene: .; j_gene: TRBJ1-1; v_gene: TRBV11-3; CDR3aa: CASSLRGGFSVTEAFF; CDR3nt: TGTGCCAGCAGCTTACGCGGTGGCTTTAGTGTCACTGAAGCTTTCTTT
abundance: .; d_gene: TRBD1; j_gene: TRBJ1-5; v_gene: TRBV10-3; CDR3aa: CATRAGGYQPQHF; CDR3nt: TGTGCCACCCGTGCAGGGGGCTATCAGCCCCAGCATTTT
abundance: .; d_gene: TRBD1; j_gene: TRBJ1-6; v_gene: TRBV7-6; CDR3aa: CASSTGTENSPLHF; CDR3nt: TGTGCCAGTTCGACCGGGACAGAGAATTCACCCCTCCACTTT
abundance: .; d_gene: TRBD2; j_gene: TRBJ2-7; v_gene: TRBV10-2; CDR3aa: CASRTSGGSEQYF; CDR3nt: TGCGCCAGCAGGACTAGCGGGGGAAGCGAGCAGTACTTC
abundance: once; d_gene: .; j_gene: TRBJ1-6; v_gene: TRBV7-9; CDR3aa: CASSLSGNSYNSPLHF; CDR3nt: TGTGCCAGCAGCCTTTCAGGGAACTCCTATAATTCACCCCTTCACTTT
abundance: .; d_gene: .; j_gene: TRBJ1-4; v_gene: TRBV11-3; CDR3aa: CASSSRNEKLFF; CDR3nt: TGTGCCAGCAGCTCGAGGAACGAAAAACTGTTTTTT